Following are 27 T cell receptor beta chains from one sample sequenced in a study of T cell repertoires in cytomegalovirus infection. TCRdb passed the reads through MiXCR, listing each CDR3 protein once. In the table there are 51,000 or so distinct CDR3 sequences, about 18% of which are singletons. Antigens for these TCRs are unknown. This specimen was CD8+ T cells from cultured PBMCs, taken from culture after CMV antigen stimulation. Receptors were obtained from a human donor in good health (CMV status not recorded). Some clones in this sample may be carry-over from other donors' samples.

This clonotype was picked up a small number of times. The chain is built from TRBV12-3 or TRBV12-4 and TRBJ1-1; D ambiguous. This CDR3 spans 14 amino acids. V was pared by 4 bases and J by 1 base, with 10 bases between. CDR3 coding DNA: TGTGCCAGCAGTTATTCTCAGGCGAACACTGAAGCTTTCTTT. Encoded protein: CASSYSQANTEAFF.

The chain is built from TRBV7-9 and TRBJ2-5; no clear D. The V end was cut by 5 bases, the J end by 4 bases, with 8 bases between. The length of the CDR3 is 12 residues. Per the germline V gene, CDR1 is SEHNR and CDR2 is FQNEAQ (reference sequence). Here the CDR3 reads CASSHLGETQYF. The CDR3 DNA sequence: TGTGCCAGCAGCCACCTCGGAGAGACCCAGTACTTC.

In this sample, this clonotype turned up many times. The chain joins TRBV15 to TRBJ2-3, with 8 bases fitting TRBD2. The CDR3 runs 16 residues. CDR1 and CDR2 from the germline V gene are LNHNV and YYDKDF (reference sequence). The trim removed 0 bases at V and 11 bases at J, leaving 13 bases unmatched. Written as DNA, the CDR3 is TGTGCCACCAGCAGAGAGGCGTCCGGGGGGGCCTATGTGCAGTATTTT. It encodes CATSREASGGAYVQYF.

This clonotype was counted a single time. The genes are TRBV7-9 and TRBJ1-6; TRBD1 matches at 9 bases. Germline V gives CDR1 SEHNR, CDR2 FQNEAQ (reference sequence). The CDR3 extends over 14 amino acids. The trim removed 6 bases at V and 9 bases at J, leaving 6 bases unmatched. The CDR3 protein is CASRGDRAGSPLHF. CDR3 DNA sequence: TGTGCCAGCAGGGGGGACAGGGCTGGTTCACCCCTCCACTTT.

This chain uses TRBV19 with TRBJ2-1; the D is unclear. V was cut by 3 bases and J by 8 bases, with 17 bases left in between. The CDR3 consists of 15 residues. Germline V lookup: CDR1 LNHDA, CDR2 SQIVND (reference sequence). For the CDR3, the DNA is TGTGCCAGTAGTATGTTTCTCCGTCGTGGTGATGAGCAGTTCTTC. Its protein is CASSMFLRRGDEQFF.

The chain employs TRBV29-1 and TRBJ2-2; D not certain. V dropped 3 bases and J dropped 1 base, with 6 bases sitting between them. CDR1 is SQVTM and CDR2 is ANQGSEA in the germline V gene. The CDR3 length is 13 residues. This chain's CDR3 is CSVEQMNTGELFF. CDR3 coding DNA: TGCAGCGTTGAGCAGATGAACACCGGGGAGCTGTTTTTT.

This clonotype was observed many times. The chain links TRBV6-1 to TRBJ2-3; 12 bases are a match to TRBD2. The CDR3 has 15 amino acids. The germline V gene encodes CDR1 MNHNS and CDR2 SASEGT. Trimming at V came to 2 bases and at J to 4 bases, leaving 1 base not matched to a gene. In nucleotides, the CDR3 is TGTGCCAGCAGTGAACTAGCGGGGGGGCCAGATACGCAGTATTTT. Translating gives CASSELAGGPDTQYF.

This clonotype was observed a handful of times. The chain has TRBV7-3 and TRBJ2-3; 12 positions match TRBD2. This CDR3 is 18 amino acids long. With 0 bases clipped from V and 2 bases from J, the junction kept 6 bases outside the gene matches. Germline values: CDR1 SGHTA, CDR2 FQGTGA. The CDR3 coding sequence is TGTGCCAGCAGCTTAACCGTACTAGCGGGGGGACACACAGATACGCAGTATTTT. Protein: CASSLTVLAGGHTDTQYF.

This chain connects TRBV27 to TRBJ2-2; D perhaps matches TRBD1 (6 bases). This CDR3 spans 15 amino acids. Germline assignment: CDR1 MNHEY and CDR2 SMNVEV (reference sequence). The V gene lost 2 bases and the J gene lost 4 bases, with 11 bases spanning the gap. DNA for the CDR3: TGTGCCAGCAGTTTACAACAGGGCCCCACCGGGGAGCTGTTTTTT. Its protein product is CASSLQQGPTGELFF.

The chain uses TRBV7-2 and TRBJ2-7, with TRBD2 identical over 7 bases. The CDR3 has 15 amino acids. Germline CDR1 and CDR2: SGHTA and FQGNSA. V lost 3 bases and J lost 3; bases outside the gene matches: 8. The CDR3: CASSFRLAVYYEQYF. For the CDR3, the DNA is TGTGCCAGCAGCTTCAGGCTAGCGGTTTACTACGAGCAGTACTTC. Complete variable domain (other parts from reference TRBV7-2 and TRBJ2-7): GAGVSQSPSNKVTEKGKDVELRCDPISGHTALYWYRQSLGQGLEFLIYFQGNSAPDKSGLPSDRFSAERTGGSVSTLTIQRTQQEDSAVYLCASSFRLAVYYEQYFGPGTRLTVT.

Here the CDR3 DNA reads TGTGCCAGCAGTCCAGGGGCCCCCAGCACTGAAGCTTTCTTT. Translated, it gives CASSPGAPSTEAFF. This sequence joins TRBV12-3 or TRBV12-4 and TRBJ1-1; a weak D match, TRBD1 (6 bases). This CDR3 region has 14 residues. Trimming removed 5 bases from V and 4 bases from J, with 14 bases in between.

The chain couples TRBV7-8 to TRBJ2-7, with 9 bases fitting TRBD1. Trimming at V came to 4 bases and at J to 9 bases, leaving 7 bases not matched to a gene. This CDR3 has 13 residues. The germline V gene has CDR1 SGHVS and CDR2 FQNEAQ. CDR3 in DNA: TGTGCCAGCAGCTCTCCGGGACAGGGCGTGCAGTACTTC. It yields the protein CASSSPGQGVQYF. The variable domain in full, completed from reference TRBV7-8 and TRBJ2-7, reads GAGVSQSPRYKVAKRGQDVALRCDPISGHVSLFWYQQALGQGPEFLTYFQNEAQLDKSGLPSDRFFAERPEGSVSTLKIQRTQQEDSAVYLCASSSPGQGVQYFGPGTRLTVT.

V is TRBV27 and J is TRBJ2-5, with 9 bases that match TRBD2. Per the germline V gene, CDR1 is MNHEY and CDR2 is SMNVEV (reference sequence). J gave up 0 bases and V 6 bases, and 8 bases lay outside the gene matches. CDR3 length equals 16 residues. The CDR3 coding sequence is TGTGCCAGCAGACAAGCGGGGGGTCGGAACCAAGAGACCCAGTACTTC. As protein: CASRQAGGRNQETQYF.

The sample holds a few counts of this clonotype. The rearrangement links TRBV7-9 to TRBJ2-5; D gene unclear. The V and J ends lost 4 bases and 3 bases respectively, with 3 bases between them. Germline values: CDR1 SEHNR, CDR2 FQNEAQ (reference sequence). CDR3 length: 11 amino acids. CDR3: CASSWEETQYF. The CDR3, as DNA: TGTGCCAGCAGCTGGGAAGAGACCCAGTACTTC.

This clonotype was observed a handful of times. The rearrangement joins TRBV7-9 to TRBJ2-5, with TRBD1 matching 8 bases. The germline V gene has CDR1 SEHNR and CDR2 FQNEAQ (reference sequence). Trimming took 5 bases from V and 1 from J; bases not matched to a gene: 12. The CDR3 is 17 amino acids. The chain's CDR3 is CASSQKYPTGAQETQYF. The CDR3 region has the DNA TGTGCCAGCAGCCAAAAATATCCGACAGGGGCCCAAGAGACCCAGTACTTC.

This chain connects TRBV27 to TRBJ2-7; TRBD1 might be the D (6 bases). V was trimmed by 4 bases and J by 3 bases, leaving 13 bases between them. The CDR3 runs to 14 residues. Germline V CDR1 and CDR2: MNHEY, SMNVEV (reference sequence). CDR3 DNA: TGTGCCAGCAGTTCCTACAGGGATAGCTACGAGCAGTACTTC. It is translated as CASSSYRDSYEQYF.

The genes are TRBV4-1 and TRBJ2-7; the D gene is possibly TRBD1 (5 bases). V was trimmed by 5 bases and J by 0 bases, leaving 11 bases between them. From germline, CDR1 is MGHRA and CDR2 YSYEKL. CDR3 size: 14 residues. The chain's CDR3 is CASSSDSGSYEQYF. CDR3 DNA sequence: TGCGCCAGCAGCTCTGACAGTGGCTCCTACGAGCAGTACTTC.

CDR3 amino acids: CASSQGGASTDTQYF. CDR3 coding DNA: TGTGCCAGCAGCCAGGGAGGCGCGAGCACAGATACGCAGTATTTT. This rearrangement joins TRBV9 to TRBJ2-3; D possibly corresponds to TRBD2 (6 bases). The CDR3 is 15 amino acids. CDR1 is SGDLS, CDR2 YYNGEE, per germline. The V gene lost 4 bases and the J gene lost 0 bases, with 12 bases spanning the gap.

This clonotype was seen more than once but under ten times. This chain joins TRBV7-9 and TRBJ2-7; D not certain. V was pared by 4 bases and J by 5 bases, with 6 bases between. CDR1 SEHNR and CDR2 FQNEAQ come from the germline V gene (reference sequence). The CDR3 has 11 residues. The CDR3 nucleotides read TGTGCCAGCAGCTCCCCGGACGAGCAGTACTTC. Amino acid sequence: CASSSPDEQYF.

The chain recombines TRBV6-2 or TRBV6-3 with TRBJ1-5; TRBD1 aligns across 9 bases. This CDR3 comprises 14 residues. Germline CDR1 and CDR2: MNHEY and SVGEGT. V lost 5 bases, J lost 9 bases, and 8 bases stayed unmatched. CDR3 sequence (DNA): TGTGCCAGCAGTCGCACAGGGGGCCGGACGCCCCAGCATTTT. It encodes CASSRTGGRTPQHF.

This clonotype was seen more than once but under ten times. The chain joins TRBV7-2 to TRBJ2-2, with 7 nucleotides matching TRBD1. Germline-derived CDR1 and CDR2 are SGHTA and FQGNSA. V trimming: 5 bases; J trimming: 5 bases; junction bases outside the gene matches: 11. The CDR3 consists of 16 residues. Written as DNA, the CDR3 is TGTGCCAGCAGCCTCTTGGACAGGAAAATAACCGGGGAGCTGTTTTTT. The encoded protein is CASSLLDRKITGELFF.

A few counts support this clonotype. This chain's CDR3 is CASSYMSEPETQYF. The CDR3, as DNA: TGTGCCAGCAGTTACATGTCAGAGCCGGAGACCCAGTACTTC. The chain carries TRBV6-5 and TRBJ2-5; D is uncertain. V lost 2 bases to trimming and J lost 5 bases, with 12 bases between them. Looked up from germline, CDR1 is MNHEY and CDR2 is SVGAGI. The CDR3 spans 14 residues.

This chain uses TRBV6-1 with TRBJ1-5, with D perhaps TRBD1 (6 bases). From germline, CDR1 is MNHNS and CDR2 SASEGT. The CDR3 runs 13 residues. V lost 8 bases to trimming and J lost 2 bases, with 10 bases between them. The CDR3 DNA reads TGTGCCAGCCGACAGGTGGGCAATCAGCCCCAGCATTTT. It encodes CASRQVGNQPQHF.

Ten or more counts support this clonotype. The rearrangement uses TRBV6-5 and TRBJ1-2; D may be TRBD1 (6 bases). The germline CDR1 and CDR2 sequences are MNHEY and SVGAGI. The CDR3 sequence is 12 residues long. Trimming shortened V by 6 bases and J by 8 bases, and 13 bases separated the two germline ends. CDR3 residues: CASSLVGGGYTF. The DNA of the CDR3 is TGTGCCAGCAGCCTGGTGGGGGGCGGCTACACCTTC.

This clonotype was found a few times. CDR3 in amino acids: CASSLVNYQPQHF. The CDR3 DNA follows: TGTGCCAGCAGCTTAGTCAACTATCAGCCCCAGCATTTT. The J gene is TRBJ1-5, the V gene TRBV7-2; D gene unclear. The CDR3 is 13 amino acids. V was cut by 1 base and J by 5 bases, with 6 bases left in between. Per germline, CDR1 SGHTA and CDR2 FQGNSA.

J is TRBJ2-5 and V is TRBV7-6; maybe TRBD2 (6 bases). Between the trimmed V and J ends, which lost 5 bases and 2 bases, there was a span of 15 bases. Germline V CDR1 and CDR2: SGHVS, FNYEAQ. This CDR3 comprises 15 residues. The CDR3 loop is CASSISPGEQETQYF. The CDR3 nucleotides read TGTGCCAGCAGCATAAGTCCGGGAGAACAAGAGACCCAGTACTTC.

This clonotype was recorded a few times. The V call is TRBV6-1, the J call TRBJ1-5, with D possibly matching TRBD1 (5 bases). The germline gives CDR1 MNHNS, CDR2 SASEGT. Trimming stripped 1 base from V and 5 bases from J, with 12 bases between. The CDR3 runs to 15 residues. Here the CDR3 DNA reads TGTGCCAGCAGTGAAGTCAGGGCCGGGTATCAGCCCCAGCATTTT. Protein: CASSEVRAGYQPQHF.